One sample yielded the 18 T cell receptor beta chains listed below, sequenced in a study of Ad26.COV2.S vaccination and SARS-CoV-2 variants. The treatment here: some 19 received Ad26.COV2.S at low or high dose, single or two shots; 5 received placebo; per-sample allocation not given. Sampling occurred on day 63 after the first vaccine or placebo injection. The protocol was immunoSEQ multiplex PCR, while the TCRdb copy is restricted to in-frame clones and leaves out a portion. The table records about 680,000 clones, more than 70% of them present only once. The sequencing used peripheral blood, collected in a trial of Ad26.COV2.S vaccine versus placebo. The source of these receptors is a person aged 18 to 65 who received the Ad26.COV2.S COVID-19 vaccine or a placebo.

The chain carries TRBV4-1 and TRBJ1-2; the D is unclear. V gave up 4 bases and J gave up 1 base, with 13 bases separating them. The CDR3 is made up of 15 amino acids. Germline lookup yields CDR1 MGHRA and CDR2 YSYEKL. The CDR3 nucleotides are TGCGCCAGCAGCCTAAGCCACGGTTTTAACTATGGCTACACCTTC. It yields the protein CASSLSHGFNYGYTF.

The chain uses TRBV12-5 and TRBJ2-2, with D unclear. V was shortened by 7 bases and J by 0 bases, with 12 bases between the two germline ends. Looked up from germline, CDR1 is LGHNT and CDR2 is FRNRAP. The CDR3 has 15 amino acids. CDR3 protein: CASAKGTTNTGELFF. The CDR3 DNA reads TGTGCTAGTGCCAAAGGAACAACGAACACCGGGGAGCTGTTTTTT.

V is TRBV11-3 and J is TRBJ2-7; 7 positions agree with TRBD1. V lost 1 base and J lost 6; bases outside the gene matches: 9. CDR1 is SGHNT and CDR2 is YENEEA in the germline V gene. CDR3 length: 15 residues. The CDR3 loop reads CASSLGTGSYSEQYF. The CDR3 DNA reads TGTGCCAGCAGCTTAGGGACAGGTTCCTACAGCGAGCAGTACTTC.

CDR3: CASVQGFNTEAFF. CDR3 bases: TGTGCCAGCGTACAGGGATTTAACACTGAAGCTTTCTTT. The chain uses TRBV19 and TRBJ1-1; D possibly corresponds to TRBD1 (6 bases). Trimming removed 9 bases at V and 2 bases at J, with 13 bases between. CDR3 length equals 13 residues. Germline-derived CDR1 and CDR2 are LNHDA and SQIVND (reference sequence).

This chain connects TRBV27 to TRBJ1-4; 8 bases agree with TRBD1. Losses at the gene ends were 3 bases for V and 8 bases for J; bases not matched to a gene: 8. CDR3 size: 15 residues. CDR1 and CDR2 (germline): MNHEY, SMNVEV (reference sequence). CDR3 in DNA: TGTGCCAGCAGTTTGTCTGGACAGGGTGACGAAAAACTGTTTTTT. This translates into CASSLSGQGDEKLFF.

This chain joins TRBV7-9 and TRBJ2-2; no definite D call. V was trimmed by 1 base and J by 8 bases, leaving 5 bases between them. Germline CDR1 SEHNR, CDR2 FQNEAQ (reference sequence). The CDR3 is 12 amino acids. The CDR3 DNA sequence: TGTGCCAGCAGCTTAGAGGCTGGGGAGCTGTTTTTT. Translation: CASSLEAGELFF.

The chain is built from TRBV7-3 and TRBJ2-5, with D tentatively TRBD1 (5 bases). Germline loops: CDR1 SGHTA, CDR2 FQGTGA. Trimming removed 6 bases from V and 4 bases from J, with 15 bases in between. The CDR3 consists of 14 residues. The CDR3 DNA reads TGTGCCAGCAGTCCTAGGGGTGGATCAGAGACCCAGTACTTC. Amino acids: CASSPRGGSETQYF.

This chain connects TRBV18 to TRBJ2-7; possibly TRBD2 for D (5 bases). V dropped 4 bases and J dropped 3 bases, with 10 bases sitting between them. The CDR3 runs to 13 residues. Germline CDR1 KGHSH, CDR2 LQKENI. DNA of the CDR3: TGTGCCAGCTCACGCGAAGCGGACTACGAGCAGTACTTC. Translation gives CASSREADYEQYF.

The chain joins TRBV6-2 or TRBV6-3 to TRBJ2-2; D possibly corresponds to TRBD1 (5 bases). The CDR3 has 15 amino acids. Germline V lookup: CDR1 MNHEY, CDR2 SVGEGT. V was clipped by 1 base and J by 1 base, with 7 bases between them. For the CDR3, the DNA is TGTGCCAGCAGTTACTTTGACAGGAACACCGGGGAGCTGTTTTTT. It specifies CASSYFDRNTGELFF.

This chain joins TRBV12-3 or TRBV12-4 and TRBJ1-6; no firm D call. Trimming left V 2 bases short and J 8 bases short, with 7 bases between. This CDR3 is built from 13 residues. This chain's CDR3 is CASSLRVDSPLHF. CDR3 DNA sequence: TGTGCCAGCAGTTTAAGGGTGGATTCACCCCTCCACTTT.

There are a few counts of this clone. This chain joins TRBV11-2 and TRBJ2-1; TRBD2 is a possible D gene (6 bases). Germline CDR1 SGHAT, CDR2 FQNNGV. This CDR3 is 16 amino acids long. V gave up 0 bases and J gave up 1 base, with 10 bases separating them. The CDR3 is CASSLELGGSYNEQFF. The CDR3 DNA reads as TGTGCCAGCAGCTTAGAATTGGGGGGTTCCTACAATGAGCAGTTCTTC.

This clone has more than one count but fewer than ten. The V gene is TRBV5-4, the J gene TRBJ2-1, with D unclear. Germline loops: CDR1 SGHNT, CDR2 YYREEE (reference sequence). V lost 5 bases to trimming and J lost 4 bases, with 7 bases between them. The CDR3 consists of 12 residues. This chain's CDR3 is CASSPSYNEQFF. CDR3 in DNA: TGTGCCAGCAGTCCTAGTTACAATGAGCAGTTCTTC.

DNA for the CDR3: TGTGCCATCAGTGAGTCCGCCTTCGGGACTGAAGCTTTCTTT. Amino acids: CAISESAFGTEAFF. V usage is TRBV10-3 and J usage is TRBJ1-1; D is uncertain. Germline V gives CDR1 ENHRY, CDR2 SYGVKD. With 0 bases removed from V and 5 bases from J, the gap between germline ends came to 10 bases. This CDR3 region has 14 residues.

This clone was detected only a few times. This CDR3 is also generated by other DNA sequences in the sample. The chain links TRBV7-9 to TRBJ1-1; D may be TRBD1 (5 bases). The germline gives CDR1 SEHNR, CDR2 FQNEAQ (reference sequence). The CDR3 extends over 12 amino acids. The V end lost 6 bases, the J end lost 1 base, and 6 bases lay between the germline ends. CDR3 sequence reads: CASSRGNTEAFF. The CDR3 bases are TGTGCCAGCAGTAGGGGGAACACTGAAGCTTTCTTT. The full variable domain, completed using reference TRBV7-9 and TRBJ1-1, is DTGVSQNPRHKITKRGQNVTFRCDPISEHNRLYWYRQTLGQGPEFLTYFQNEAQLEKSRLLSDRFSAERPKGSFSTLEIQRTEQGDSAMYLCASSRGNTEAFFGQGTRLTVV.

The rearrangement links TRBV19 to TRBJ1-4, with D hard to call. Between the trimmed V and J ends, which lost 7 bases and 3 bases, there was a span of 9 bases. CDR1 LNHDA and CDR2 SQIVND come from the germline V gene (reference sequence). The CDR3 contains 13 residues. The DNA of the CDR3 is TGTGCCAGTAATGACGGTTCTAATGAAAAACTGTTTTTT. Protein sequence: CASNDGSNEKLFF.

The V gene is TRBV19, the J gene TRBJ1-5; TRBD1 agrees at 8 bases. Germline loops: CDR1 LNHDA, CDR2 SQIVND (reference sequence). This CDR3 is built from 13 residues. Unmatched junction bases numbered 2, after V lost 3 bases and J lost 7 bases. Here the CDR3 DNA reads TGTGCCAGTAGTATCCAGGGGGCCCAGCCCCAGCATTTT. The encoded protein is CASSIQGAQPQHF.

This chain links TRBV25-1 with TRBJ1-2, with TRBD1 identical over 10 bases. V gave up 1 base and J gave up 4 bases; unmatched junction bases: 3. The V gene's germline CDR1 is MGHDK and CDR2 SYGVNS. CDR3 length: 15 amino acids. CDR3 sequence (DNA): TGTGCCAGCAGTGAATCAGGGGACAGGGGCTATGGCTACACCTTC. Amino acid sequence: CASSESGDRGYGYTF.

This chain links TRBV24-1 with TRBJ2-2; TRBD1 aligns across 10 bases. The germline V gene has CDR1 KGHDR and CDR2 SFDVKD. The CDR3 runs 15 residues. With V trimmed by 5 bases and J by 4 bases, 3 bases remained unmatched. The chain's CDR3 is CATSGDRGSTGELFF. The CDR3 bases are TGTGCCACCAGTGGGGACAGGGGATCCACCGGGGAGCTGTTTTTT.